Presented here are 22 T cell receptor beta chains from one specimen sequenced in a study of cytomegalovirus exposure and HLA in healthy donors. Researchers ran the PCR with 60 Vbeta and 13 Jbeta primers. Sequencing was performed with immunoSEQ multiplex PCR; in TCRdb, only in-frame clones are kept and a portion is missing. The sample records approximately 150,000 clones, more than 60% being singletons. The sample consisted of PBMCs. The receptors derive from a woman in her sixties in good health and CMV-seronegative.

The chain has TRBV7-2 and TRBJ2-1, with 10 bases aligning to TRBD2. The CDR3 extends over 15 amino acids. CDR1 is SGHTA, CDR2 FQGNSA, per germline. The V segment lost 0 bases and the J segment 7 bases; nucleotides outside the gene matches: 3. The DNA for the CDR3 is TGTGCCAGCAGCTTAGCGTTGACTAGCGGGAATGAGCAGTTCTTC. This sequence encodes CASSLALTSGNEQFF.

J is TRBJ2-4 and V is TRBV28; 7 bases line up with TRBD1. V gave up 6 bases and J gave up 12 bases; unmatched junction bases: 17. The germline CDR1 and CDR2 sequences are MDHEN and SYDVKM. CDR3 size: 15 residues. The CDR3 loop is CASRPRGQNRGSQYF. The DNA for the CDR3 is TGTGCCAGCAGGCCTAGGGGACAGAACCGGGGAAGTCAGTACTTC. Using reference TRBV28 and TRBJ2-4 for the parts outside the CDR3, the full variable domain is DVKVTQSSRYLVKRTGEKVFLECVQDMDHENMFWYRQDPGLGLRLIYFSYDVKMKEKGDIPEGYSVSREKKERFSLILESASTNQTSMYLCASRPRGQNRGSQYFGAGTRLSVL.

The genes are TRBV5-4 and TRBJ2-7; D is perhaps TRBD1 (6 bases). Deletions cut 0 bases from V and 2 bases from J, with 15 bases between. CDR3 length: 16 amino acids. Germline CDR1 SGHNT, CDR2 YYREEE (reference sequence). The CDR3 loop is CASSLGGPQGTYEQYF. The CDR3 nucleotides are TGTGCCAGCAGCTTGGGGGGACCCCAGGGGACCTACGAGCAGTACTTC.

In this sample, this clone turned up a few times. The J gene is TRBJ1-3, the V gene TRBV2; 11 positions match TRBD1. The germline CDR1 and CDR2 sequences are SNHLY and FYNNEI. The CDR3 runs 16 residues. V shed 4 bases and J 7 bases; nucleotides not matched to a gene: 9. CDR3 in DNA: TGTGCCAGCAGTGTTTTTGGACAGGGGGCGGCGAACACCATATATTTT. This encodes CASSVFGQGAANTIYF. Looking up the rest from reference TRBV2 and TRBJ1-3 gives the full variable domain: EPEVTQTPSHQVTQMGQEVILRCVPISNHLYFYWYRQILGQKVEFLVSFYNNEISEKSEIFDDQFSVERPDGSNFTLKIRSTKLEDSAMYFCASSVFGQGAANTIYFGEGSWLTVV.

Comment on this clone: Germline and junction disagree at one end, which may indicate a read error. CDR3 sequence reads: CSSSLVPGKYEQYF. For the CDR3, the DNA is TGTTCCAGCAGCTTAGTTCCAGGGAAGTACGAGCAGTACTTC. The chain is built from TRBV7-9 and TRBJ2-7; perhaps TRBD1 as D (5 bases). Germline-derived CDR1 and CDR2 are SEHNR and FQNEAQ (reference sequence). This CDR3 spans 14 amino acids.

V is TRBV7-2 and J is TRBJ2-3, with TRBD2 matching 9 bases. Germline CDR1 is SGHTA and CDR2 is FQGNSA. This CDR3 comprises 14 residues. V lost 5 bases, J lost 6 bases, and 6 bases stayed unmatched. CDR3 bases: TGTGCCAGCAGCCTGAGCGGGAGGTGGGATACGCAGTATTTT. This sequence encodes CASSLSGRWDTQYF.

This rearrangement joins TRBV5-4 to TRBJ2-2; TRBD2 aligns across 13 bases. J was trimmed by 7 bases and V by 4 bases; bases with no gene match: 10. From germline, CDR1 is SGHNT and CDR2 YYREEE (reference sequence). This CDR3 has 17 residues. The chain's CDR3 is CASSPSGTSGIGGELFF. CDR3 bases: TGTGCCAGCAGCCCCTCAGGGACTAGCGGGATAGGCGGGGAGCTGTTTTTT.

This sequence joins TRBV14 and TRBJ2-7, with D perhaps matching TRBD1 (5 bases). Trimming removed 1 base from V and 2 bases from J, with 15 bases in between. CDR3 length: 16 amino acids. Germline V gene sequence: CDR1 SGHDN, CDR2 FVKESK. CDR3 residues: CASSQARTSTPYEQYF. CDR3 coding DNA: TGTGCCAGCAGCCAAGCAAGGACAAGTACCCCCTACGAGCAGTACTTC.

J is TRBJ1-5 and V is TRBV5-5, with TRBD1 as a possible D gene (5 bases). V lost 3 bases, J lost 4 bases, and 5 bases lay in between. The germline V gene encodes CDR1 SGHKS and CDR2 YYEKEE (reference sequence). The CDR3 runs 12 residues. The CDR3 loop is CASSSGNQPQHF. DNA for the CDR3: TGTGCCAGCAGCTCAGGGAATCAGCCCCAGCATTTT.

The chain couples TRBV19 to TRBJ2-3, with a possible D match to TRBD2 (6 bases). The V end lost 5 bases, the J end lost 1 base, and 13 bases lay between the germline ends. CDR1 LNHDA and CDR2 SQIVND come from the germline V gene (reference sequence). This CDR3 has 15 residues. The CDR3 reads CASSDTGAGTDTQYF. The CDR3 DNA is TGTGCCAGTAGTGACACGGGAGCGGGCACAGATACGCAGTATTTT.

The chain recombines TRBV7-2 with TRBJ2-7; weak D call: TRBD1 (5 bases). The germline V gene has CDR1 SGHTA and CDR2 FQGNSA. This CDR3 is built from 14 residues. V lost 5 bases and J lost 1, with 12 bases in between. The CDR3 DNA follows: TGTGCCAGCAGCCTCTCGACAGCATCCTACGAGCAGTACTTC. Its translation: CASSLSTASYEQYF.

Concerning this clone itself: The junction shows a germline mismatch at one end, possibly a read error. The chain employs TRBV7-2 and TRBJ2-7; 7 nucleotides match TRBD2. The CDR3 is 14 residues long. Germline V gene sequence: CDR1 SGHTA, CDR2 FQGNSA. The CDR3 DNA is TGTGCCAGCAGCTTACAGCGGGGTAGTTACGAGCAGTCCTTC. Its protein is CASSLQRGSYEQSF.

V is TRBV6-6 and J is TRBJ1-5; D might be TRBD1 (5 bases). CDR3 size: 13 residues. In germline, CDR1 is MNHNY, CDR2 SVGAGI (reference sequence). V lost 6 bases to trimming and J lost 5 bases, with 11 bases between them. For the CDR3, the DNA is TGTGCCAGCAGCCTGGGACTCGATCAGCCCCAGCATTTT. Translated, it gives CASSLGLDQPQHF.

The rearrangement links TRBV6-5 to TRBJ2-4; 11 nucleotides match TRBD2. Germline V CDR1 and CDR2: MNHEY, SVGAGI. This CDR3 region has 14 residues. The trim removed 5 bases at V and 7 bases at J, leaving 4 bases unmatched. The CDR3 DNA reads as TGTGCCAGCAGTCGTAGCGGGGGGGCGAACATTCAGTACTTC. It yields the protein CASSRSGGANIQYF.

About this clone: This CDR3 is also generated by other DNA sequences in the sample. This chain joins TRBV5-1 and TRBJ2-3; the D is unclear. Germline V CDR1 and CDR2: SGHRS, YFSETQ. Trimming removed 1 base from V and 0 bases from J, with 9 bases in between. The CDR3 is 15 residues long. The CDR3 loop reads CASSLSLYSTDTQYF. The CDR3 region has the DNA TGCGCCAGCAGCTTGAGTCTATATAGCACAGATACGCAGTATTTT.

This clone was seen only a few times. This chain uses TRBV28 with TRBJ1-1, with TRBD1 matching 10 bases. Unmatched junction bases numbered 13, after V lost 6 bases and J lost 3 bases. The length of the CDR3 is 17 residues. In germline, CDR1 is MDHEN, CDR2 SYDVKM. CDR3 in amino acids: CASSHPTGGVWDTEAFF. CDR3 in DNA: TGTGCCAGCAGCCATCCGACAGGGGGCGTATGGGACACTGAAGCTTTCTTT.

CDR3 coding DNA: TGTGCCAGCAGCGTGCAGGGGGCCGGGGAGCTGTTTTTT. Protein: CASSVQGAGELFF. This sequence joins TRBV9 and TRBJ2-2, with 7 bases fitting TRBD1. Per germline, CDR1 SGDLS and CDR2 YYNGEE. Germline trimming cut 2 bases from V and 6 bases from J; bases unmatched to any gene: 1. This CDR3 spans 13 amino acids. Full variable domain (missing parts from reference TRBV9 and TRBJ2-2): DSGVTQTPKHLITATGQRVTLRCSPRSGDLSVYWYQQSLDQGLQFLIQYYNGEERAKGNILERFSAQQFPDLHSELNLSSLELGDSALYFCASSVQGAGELFFGEGSRLTVL.

The chain employs TRBV4-2 and TRBJ2-1; D is ambiguous. This CDR3 is 15 amino acids long. Trimming shortened V by 3 bases and J by 3 bases, and 12 bases separated the two germline ends. CDR1 LGHNA and CDR2 YNFKEQ come from the germline V gene. The CDR3 DNA reads as TGTGCCAGCAGCCAGGGCCTGGCTCTCTACAATGAGCAGTTCTTC. This sequence encodes CASSQGLALYNEQFF.

The chain combines TRBV6-6 with TRBJ2-2, with D maybe TRBD2 (6 bases). This CDR3 has 14 residues. Looked up from germline, CDR1 is MNHNY and CDR2 is SVGAGI (reference sequence). Trimming took 2 bases from V and 6 from J, leaving 10 bases between them. CDR3 sequence (DNA): TGTGCCAGCAGTTACGTGCGGGGCTCCGGGGAGCTGTTTTTT. The encoded protein is CASSYVRGSGELFF.

On this clone itself: Other DNA variants within this sample encode the same CDR3. V and J are TRBV5-1 and TRBJ2-2; perhaps TRBD2 as D (6 bases). CDR3 size: 15 residues. V lost 0 bases and J lost 5, with 11 bases in between. Germline lookup yields CDR1 SGHRS and CDR2 YFSETQ. This CDR3 is CASSLAAGGTGELFF. CDR3 nucleotides: TGCGCCAGCAGCTTGGCAGCGGGTGGTACCGGGGAGCTGTTTTTT.

A word on this clone: Within the sample, other DNA sequences also encode this same CDR3. This sequence joins TRBV11-2 and TRBJ1-1; D gene ambiguous. Germline values: CDR1 SGHAT, CDR2 FQNNGV. This CDR3 has 14 residues. The V gene lost 2 bases and the J gene lost 4 bases, with 11 bases spanning the gap. In DNA form, the CDR3 reads TGTGCCAGCAGCTTACCGACCGGGAGCACTGAAGCTTTCTTT. Protein sequence: CASSLPTGSTEAFF.

The chain combines TRBV7-3 with TRBJ2-1; 9 nucleotides line up with TRBD1. CDR3 length equals 15 residues. Trimming took 3 bases from V and 7 from J; bases not matched to a gene: 7. Germline V gene data show CDR1 as SGHTA and CDR2 as FQGTGA. The CDR3 nucleotides read TGTGCCAGCAGCTTCACAGGGGGCGCGGGAAATGAGCAGTTCTTC. Amino acid sequence: CASSFTGGAGNEQFF.